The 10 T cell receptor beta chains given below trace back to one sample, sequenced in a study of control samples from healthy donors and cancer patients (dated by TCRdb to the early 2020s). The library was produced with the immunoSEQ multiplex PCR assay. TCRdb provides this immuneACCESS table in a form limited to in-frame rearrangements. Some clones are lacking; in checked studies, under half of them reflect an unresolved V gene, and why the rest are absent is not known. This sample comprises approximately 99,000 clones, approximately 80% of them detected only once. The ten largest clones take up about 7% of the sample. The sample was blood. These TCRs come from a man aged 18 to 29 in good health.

The CDR3 reads CASSPTGTNTGELFF. The CDR3 DNA reads TGTGCCAGCTCACCGACCGGGACGAACACCGGGGAGCTGTTTTTT. V is TRBV18 and J is TRBJ2-2; D might be TRBD2 (5 bases). The ends were cut back, 3 bases at V and 0 bases at J, with 8 bases in the middle. Germline V lookup: CDR1 KGHSH, CDR2 LQKENI. CDR3 length equals 15 residues.

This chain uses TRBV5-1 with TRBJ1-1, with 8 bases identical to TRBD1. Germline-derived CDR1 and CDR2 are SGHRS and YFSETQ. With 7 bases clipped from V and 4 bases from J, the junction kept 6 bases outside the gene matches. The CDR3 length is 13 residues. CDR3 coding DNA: TGCGCCAGCCACGGACAGGGCGGCACTGAAGCTTTCTTT. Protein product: CASHGQGGTEAFF.

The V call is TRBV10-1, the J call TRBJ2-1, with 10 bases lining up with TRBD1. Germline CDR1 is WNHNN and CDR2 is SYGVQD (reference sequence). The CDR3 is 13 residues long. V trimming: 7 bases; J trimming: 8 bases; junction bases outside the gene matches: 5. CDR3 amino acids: CASTPGQGYEQFF. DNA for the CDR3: TGCGCCAGCACCCCGGGACAGGGGTATGAGCAGTTCTTC.

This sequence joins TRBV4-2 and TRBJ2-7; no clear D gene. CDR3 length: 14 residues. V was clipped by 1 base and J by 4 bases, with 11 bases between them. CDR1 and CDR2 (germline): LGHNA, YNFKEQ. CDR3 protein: CASSQGFVGYEQYF. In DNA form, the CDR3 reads TGTGCCAGCAGCCAAGGTTTTGTAGGTTACGAGCAGTACTTC.

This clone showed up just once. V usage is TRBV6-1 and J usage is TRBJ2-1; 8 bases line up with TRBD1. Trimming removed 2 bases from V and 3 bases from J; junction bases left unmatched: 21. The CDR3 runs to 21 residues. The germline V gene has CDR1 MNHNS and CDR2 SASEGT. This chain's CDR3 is CASSEIPTNRPGTGLYNEQFF. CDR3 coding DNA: TGTGCCAGCAGTGAAATTCCGACCAACCGTCCCGGGACAGGCCTCTACAATGAGCAGTTCTTC.

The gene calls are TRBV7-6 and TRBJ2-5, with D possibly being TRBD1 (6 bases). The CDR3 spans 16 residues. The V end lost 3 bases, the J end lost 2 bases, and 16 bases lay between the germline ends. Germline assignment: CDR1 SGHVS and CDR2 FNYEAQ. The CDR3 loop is CASSFSNRAQQETQYF. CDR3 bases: TGTGCCAGCAGCTTCAGTAACAGGGCCCAGCAAGAGACCCAGTACTTC.

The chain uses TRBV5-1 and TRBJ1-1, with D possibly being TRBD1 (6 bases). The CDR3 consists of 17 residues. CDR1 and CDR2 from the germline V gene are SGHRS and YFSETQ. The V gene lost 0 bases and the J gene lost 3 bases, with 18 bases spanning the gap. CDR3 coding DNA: TGCGCCAGCAGCTTGGCGGGGACAAAGCGGGGCGACACTGAAGCTTTCTTT. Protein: CASSLAGTKRGDTEAFF.

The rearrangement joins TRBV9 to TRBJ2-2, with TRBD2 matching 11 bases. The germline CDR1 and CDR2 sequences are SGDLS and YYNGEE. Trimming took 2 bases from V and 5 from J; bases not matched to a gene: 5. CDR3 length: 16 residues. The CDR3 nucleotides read TGTGCCAGCAGCGTGAGACTAGCGGGGAGGACCGGGGAGCTGTTTTTT. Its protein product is CASSVRLAGRTGELFF.

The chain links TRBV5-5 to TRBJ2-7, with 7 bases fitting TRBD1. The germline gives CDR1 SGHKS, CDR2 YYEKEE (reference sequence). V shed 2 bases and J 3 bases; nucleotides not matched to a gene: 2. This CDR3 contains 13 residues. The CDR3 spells CASSLGTVYEQYV. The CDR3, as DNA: TGTGCCAGCAGCTTAGGGACAGTCTACGAGCAGTACGTC.

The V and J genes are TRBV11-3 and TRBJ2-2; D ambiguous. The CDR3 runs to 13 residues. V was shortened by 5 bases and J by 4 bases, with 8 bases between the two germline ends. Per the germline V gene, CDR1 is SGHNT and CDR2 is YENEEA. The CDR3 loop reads CASSLFATGELFF. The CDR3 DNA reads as TGTGCCAGCAGCCTATTTGCCACCGGGGAGCTGTTTTTT.